The 28 T cell receptor beta chains in this list originate from one sample, sequenced in a study of blood T cell repertoires in COVID-19. Clones were read by immunoSEQ multiplex PCR, and TCRdb kept only the in-frame ones, dropping some. The table has tens of thousands of clones, around 80% seen once. Source material: peripheral blood. Every receptor here comes from a young man with COVID-19, enrolled during active disease.

V gene TRBV9 combines with J gene TRBJ2-2, with TRBD2 matching over 13 bases. The CDR3 covers 17 residues. The V segment lost 3 bases and the J segment 6 bases; nucleotides outside the gene matches: 8. The germline gives CDR1 SGDLS, CDR2 YYNGEE. The CDR3 region has the DNA TGTGCCAGCAGCGGAGGACTAGCGGGAGATGGATCCGGGGAGCTGTTTTTT. It translates to CASSGGLAGDGSGELFF.

This clone occurred a few times. CDR3 sequence (DNA): TGTGCCAGCAGCCACAGTGACTCACCCCTCCACTTT. Translating gives CASSHSDSPLHF. This sequence joins TRBV7-9 and TRBJ1-6; D remains unclear. This CDR3 comprises 12 residues. The germline V and J ends were trimmed by 5 bases and 10 bases, with 9 bases remaining between them. Germline values: CDR1 SEHNR, CDR2 FQNEAQ (reference sequence). The full variable domain, rest sourced from reference TRBV7-9 and TRBJ1-6, is DTGVSQNPRHKITKRGQNVTFRCDPISEHNRLYWYRQTLGQGPEFLTYFQNEAQLEKSRLLSDRFSAERPKGSFSTLEIQRTEQGDSAMYLCASSHSDSPLHFGNGTRLTVT.

The sample holds one count of this clone. The rearrangement uses TRBV19 and TRBJ2-6; 8 bases fit TRBD1. The CDR3 sequence is 18 residues long. Per the germline V gene, CDR1 is LNHDA and CDR2 is SQIVND (reference sequence). The J segment lost 0 bases and the V segment lost 6 bases, leaving 10 bases of the junction unmatched. In DNA form, the CDR3 reads TGTGCCAGTAGACGGACAGGGAATTCCTTCTCTGGGGCCAACGTCCTGACTTTC. Residues: CASRRTGNSFSGANVLTF.

The chain couples TRBV30 to TRBJ1-1, with D possibly being TRBD1 (5 bases). Trimming removed 5 bases from V and 2 bases from J, with 12 bases in between. Per the germline V gene, CDR1 is GTSNPN and CDR2 is SVGIG (reference sequence). The CDR3 is 13 residues long. In DNA form, the CDR3 reads TGTGCCTGGTCCTTCGGGGGAAACACTGAAGCTTTCTTT. This translates into CAWSFGGNTEAFF. Full variable domain (rest looked up from reference TRBV30 and TRBJ1-1): SQTIHQWPATLVQPVGSPLSLECTVEGTSNPNLYWYRQAAGRGLQLLFYSVGIGQISSEVPQNLSASRPQDRQFILSSKKLLLSDSGFYLCAWSFGGNTEAFFGQGTRLTVV.

The rearrangement joins TRBV28 to TRBJ1-5, with 9 positions matching TRBD1. The CDR3 consists of 15 residues. With 3 bases clipped from V and 7 bases from J, the junction kept 7 bases outside the gene matches. The germline gives CDR1 MDHEN, CDR2 SYDVKM. CDR3 protein: CASSFTGGGGQPQHF. The DNA of the CDR3 is TGTGCCAGCAGTTTCACAGGGGGCGGGGGGCAGCCCCAGCATTTT.

The chain is built from TRBV7-9 and TRBJ2-1, with TRBD2 identical over 9 bases. The CDR3 contains 16 residues. Germline V gene sequence: CDR1 SEHNR, CDR2 FQNEAQ (reference sequence). J lost 4 bases, V lost 5 bases, and 9 bases had no gene match. The CDR3 reads CASSHLAAGGYNEQFF. The CDR3 DNA follows: TGTGCCAGCAGCCACCTGGCGGCGGGGGGGTACAATGAGCAGTTCTTC.

The rearrangement links TRBV5-1 to TRBJ2-1; 10 bases fit TRBD2. Germline V gene data show CDR1 as SGHRS and CDR2 as YFSETQ. J gave up 8 bases and V 0 bases, and 14 bases lay outside the gene matches. This CDR3 spans 18 amino acids. CDR3 region: CASSLDAPSGSNIDEQFF. In DNA, the CDR3 is TGCGCCAGCAGCTTGGATGCCCCTAGCGGGAGTAATATTGATGAGCAGTTCTTC.

The chain combines TRBV6-6 with TRBJ1-1, with D unclear. This CDR3 is built from 12 residues. Germline loops: CDR1 MNHNY, CDR2 SVGAGI (reference sequence). V gave up 4 bases and J gave up 1 base, with 4 bases separating them. CDR3 coding DNA: TGTGCCAGCAGTTCGGGGAACACTGAAGCTTTCTTT. It encodes CASSSGNTEAFF.

Comment on this clone: Additional DNA sequences in this sample encode the identical CDR3. The genes are TRBV7-9 and TRBJ1-5; D unclear. CDR3 length: 14 residues. Germline V CDR1 and CDR2: SEHNR, FQNEAQ (reference sequence). Deletions cut 1 base from V and 2 bases from J, with 6 bases between. CDR3 in DNA: TGTGCCAGCAGCTTAGGGGCAGGCAATCAGCCCCAGCATTTT. Protein product: CASSLGAGNQPQHF.

The gene calls are TRBV28 and TRBJ2-2; D not resolved. Trimming removed 10 bases at V and 1 base at J, with 7 bases between. This CDR3 is built from 12 residues. CDR1 MDHEN and CDR2 SYDVKM come from the germline V gene. Here the CDR3 reads CATRVNTGELFF. The CDR3, as DNA: TGTGCCACTAGAGTGAACACCGGGGAGCTGTTTTTT. The complete variable domain, with remaining parts taken from reference TRBV28 and TRBJ2-2, reads DVKVTQSSRYLVKRTGEKVFLECVQDMDHENMFWYRQDPGLGLRLIYFSYDVKMKEKGDIPEGYSVSREKKERFSLILESASTNQTSMYLCATRVNTGELFFGEGSRLTVL.

The chain joins TRBV7-2 to TRBJ2-7; the match to TRBD2 covers 9 bases. This CDR3 is 15 amino acids long. J was trimmed by 3 bases and V by 1 base; bases with no gene match: 4. Germline assignment: CDR1 SGHTA and CDR2 FQGNSA. The CDR3 DNA sequence: TGTGCCAGCAGCTTAGAATTGCGGGGGGGCTACGAGCAGTACTTC. Its protein product is CASSLELRGGYEQYF.

V usage is TRBV7-3 and J usage is TRBJ1-1; D is perhaps TRBD1 (6 bases). Trimming took off 6 bases at V and 1 base at J, with 9 bases between the two ends. The CDR3 has 13 amino acids. Germline CDR1 reads SGHTA; CDR2 reads FQGTGA. The CDR3 DNA is TGTGCCAGCAGGGCACAGGGGAACACTGAAGCTTTCTTT. Residues: CASRAQGNTEAFF.

The CDR3 loop reads CASTLAGGLGYEQYF. The CDR3 nucleotides read TGTGCCAGTACCTTAGCGGGAGGACTGGGCTACGAGCAGTACTTC. J is TRBJ2-7 and V is TRBV19, with TRBD2 matching 10 bases. The CDR3 runs to 15 residues. The trim removed 7 bases at V and 3 bases at J, leaving 9 bases unmatched. Looked up from germline, CDR1 is LNHDA and CDR2 is SQIVND (reference sequence).

This chain uses TRBV27 with TRBJ1-5, with D possibly being TRBD1 (6 bases). The CDR3 extends over 14 amino acids. The V end was cut by 4 bases, the J end by 5 bases, with 12 bases between. Germline lookup yields CDR1 MNHEY and CDR2 SMNVEV (reference sequence). CDR3 DNA: TGTGCCAGCAGTTACAGGGAGGGGGATCAGCCCCAGCATTTT. Protein product: CASSYREGDQPQHF.

This clone appeared a few times. This chain uses TRBV7-8 with TRBJ2-7; 8 bases agree with TRBD1. Trimming removed 2 bases from V and 3 bases from J; junction bases left unmatched: 3. The germline V gene has CDR1 SGHVS and CDR2 FQNEAQ. The CDR3 is 14 amino acids. CDR3 sequence: CASSLRGTGYEQYF. The CDR3 DNA reads TGTGCCAGCAGCTTACGTGGGACAGGCTACGAGCAGTACTTC.

The chain has TRBV9 and TRBJ1-6; D not certain. The CDR3 covers 12 residues. Germline V CDR1 and CDR2: SGDLS, YYNGEE. V lost 1 base and J 6 bases, leaving 2 bases between the germline ends. The CDR3 DNA follows: TGTGCCAGCAGCGTACTTAATTCACCCCTCCACTTT. It yields the protein CASSVLNSPLHF. Using reference TRBV9 and TRBJ1-6 for the parts outside the CDR3, the full variable domain is DSGVTQTPKHLITATGQRVTLRCSPRSGDLSVYWYQQSLDQGLQFLIQYYNGEERAKGNILERFSAQQFPDLHSELNLSSLELGDSALYFCASSVLNSPLHFGNGTRLTVT.

This chain uses TRBV16 with TRBJ2-1, with D unresolved. The CDR3 runs 14 residues. Germline values: CDR1 KGHSY, CDR2 FQNENV. V lost 4 bases, J lost 4 bases, and 11 bases lay in between. Written as DNA, the CDR3 is TGTGCCAGCAGCCCACCCCTAGAATACAATGAGCAGTTCTTC. Protein product: CASSPPLEYNEQFF.

J is TRBJ2-7 and V is TRBV7-2, with 10 bases aligning to TRBD1. The CDR3 is 18 amino acids. Germline V gene lookup returns CDR1 SGHTA and CDR2 FQGNSA. V shed 0 bases, J shed 2 bases, and the junction held 10 bases outside the gene matches. CDR3 DNA: TGTGCCAGCAGCTTAGCGCCGGGACAGGGGTCCCCGGCCTACGAGCAGTACTTC. Protein: CASSLAPGQGSPAYEQYF.

This clone was counted a single time. J is TRBJ1-3 and V is TRBV30, with a weak D call TRBD1 (5 bases). The CDR3 sequence is 13 residues long. The V gene's germline CDR1 is GTSNPN and CDR2 SVGIG (reference sequence). The CDR3, as DNA: TGTGGCGGGACGCCTAACTCTGGAAACACCATATATTTT. Residues: CGGTPNSGNTIYF.

The chain links TRBV20-1 to TRBJ1-2; 7 positions match TRBD1. From germline, CDR1 is DFQATT and CDR2 SNEGSKA (reference sequence). Trimming cost V 3 bases and J 1 base; bases outside gene matches: 14. The CDR3 runs 17 residues. The CDR3 DNA sequence: TGCAGTGCTAGTTGGGACAGAGACCAGCTATTTAACTATGGCTACACCTTC. This sequence encodes CSASWDRDQLFNYGYTF.

The genes are TRBV24-1 and TRBJ1-4; weak D call: TRBD1 (6 bases). This CDR3 has 13 residues. With 9 bases removed from V and 4 bases from J, the gap between germline ends came to 11 bases. Germline CDR1 is KGHDR and CDR2 is SFDVKD. For the CDR3, the DNA is TGTGCCACCGCGGACAGAATTAATGAAAAACTGTTTTTT. Its protein is CATADRINEKLFF.

The V and J genes are TRBV28 and TRBJ2-2; 16 bases fit TRBD2. V shed 6 bases and J 6 bases; nucleotides not matched to a gene: 7. CDR1 is MDHEN, CDR2 SYDVKM, per germline. The CDR3 is 17 amino acids. The CDR3 loop is CASRRLGLAGGPGELFF. The CDR3 DNA sequence: TGTGCCAGCAGGCGACTGGGACTAGCGGGAGGGCCCGGGGAGCTGTTTTTT.

V is TRBV5-6 and J is TRBJ2-3; 11 bases agree with TRBD2. The length of the CDR3 is 17 residues. V shed 1 base and J 3 bases; nucleotides not matched to a gene: 7. Germline CDR1 is SGHDT and CDR2 is YYEEEE. CDR3 protein: CASSLTFSGGETDTQYF. DNA for the CDR3: TGTGCCAGCAGCTTGACGTTTAGCGGGGGGGAGACAGATACGCAGTATTTT.

This chain connects TRBV5-1 to TRBJ2-3; 8 nucleotides agree with TRBD1. The CDR3 extends over 18 amino acids. Trimming at V came to 3 bases and at J to 0 bases, leaving 12 bases not matched to a gene. Germline CDR1 and CDR2: SGHRS and YFSETQ. CDR3 DNA: TGCGCCAGCAGCTCTCCGGGACAGGCAAATGCTAGCACAGATACGCAGTATTTT. This encodes CASSSPGQANASTDTQYF.

This clone was seen only a few times. The chain links TRBV12-2 to TRBJ2-7; TRBD2, the table's D call, lacks a check against the DNA. TRBV12-2 represents a pseudogene. The CDR3 extends over 10 amino acids. The CDR3 nucleotides read TGTGCAAGTCGCCCCGGGAGTTGGTACTTC. It translates to CASRPGSWYF.

The chain recombines TRBV19 with TRBJ1-1; D is uncertain. Germline V gene data show CDR1 as LNHDA and CDR2 as SQIVND (reference sequence). The CDR3 sequence is 12 residues long. V shed 3 bases and J shed 4 bases, with 6 bases lying between them. The CDR3 bases are TGTGCCAGTAGTATTCGGGGCACTGAAGCTTTCTTT. It specifies CASSIRGTEAFF.

This chain uses TRBV19 with TRBJ1-2, with D possibly being TRBD1 (6 bases). Germline assignment: CDR1 LNHDA and CDR2 SQIVND (reference sequence). The CDR3 is 14 amino acids. V lost 4 bases to trimming and J lost 2 bases, with 11 bases between them. CDR3 DNA sequence: TGTGCCAGTAGTAGGACAGCAACCAACTATGGCTACACCTTC. Its protein product is CASSRTATNYGYTF.

This rearrangement joins TRBV10-2 to TRBJ2-7; no clear D. The CDR3 loop spans 10 amino acids. Trimming stripped 7 bases from V and 2 bases from J, with 3 bases between. Per germline, CDR1 WSHSY and CDR2 SAAADI. The DNA for the CDR3 is TGCGCCAGCATCGCCTACGAGCAGTACTTC. Translation gives CASIAYEQYF.